The 5 T cell receptor beta chains in this list originate from one sample, sequenced in a study of cytomegalovirus exposure and HLA in healthy donors. 60 Vbeta and 13 Jbeta primers were used in PCR. Sequencing was performed with immunoSEQ multiplex PCR; in TCRdb, only in-frame clones are kept and a portion is missing. The sample has approximately 200,000 clones, about 75% seen once. The specimen was PBMCs. The source is a young man in good health and CMV-seronegative.

The rearrangement links TRBV7-2 to TRBJ1-2; 7 bases map to TRBD1. CDR3 length equals 15 residues. Germline V CDR1 and CDR2: SGHTA, FQGNSA. The V gene end was trimmed by 4 bases and the J gene end by 0 bases; junction bases not matched to a gene: 5. The CDR3 region has the DNA TGTGCCAGCAGCTCCCCCGGGACAGCTAACTATGGCTACACCTTC. As protein: CASSSPGTANYGYTF.

The genes are TRBV29-1 and TRBJ2-7; D is possibly TRBD1 (6 bases). Germline assignment: CDR1 SQVTM and CDR2 ANQGSEA. The CDR3 sequence is 15 residues long. Trimming stripped 3 bases from V and 1 base from J, with 16 bases between. The CDR3 spells CSVDTGQLSSYEQYF. Written as DNA, the CDR3 is TGCAGCGTTGACACAGGACAGCTCTCTTCCTACGAGCAGTACTTC.

The genes are TRBV9 and TRBJ1-3, with D maybe TRBD1 (6 bases). The CDR3 length is 16 residues. Germline V gene sequence: CDR1 SGDLS, CDR2 YYNGEE. Trimming stripped 2 bases from V and 4 bases from J, with 16 bases between. CDR3 sequence (DNA): TGTGCCAGCAGCGTGTCAGGGGAGCTAGGAGGAAACACCATATATTTT. Translation: CASSVSGELGGNTIYF.

The rearrangement links TRBV29-1 to TRBJ2-7, with 7 bases fitting TRBD2. Germline assignment: CDR1 SQVTM and CDR2 ANQGSEA. The CDR3 covers 12 residues. V lost 7 bases, J lost 0 bases, and 3 bases stayed unmatched. The CDR3 reads CSGRGSSYEQYF. The DNA for the CDR3 is TGCAGCGGGCGGGGGTCCTCCTACGAGCAGTACTTC.

This chain uses TRBV7-8 with TRBJ1-4; 7 bases agree with TRBD1. This CDR3 contains 18 residues. Germline-derived CDR1 and CDR2 are SGHVS and FQNEAQ. The trim removed 5 bases at V and 7 bases at J, leaving 19 bases unmatched. The CDR3 protein is CASSRGRTGVSDGEKLFF. The CDR3 DNA sequence: TGTGCCAGCAGCCGGGGACGGACAGGTGTATCGGACGGTGAAAAACTGTTTTTT.